This entry is about one T cell receptor beta chain. The data are from a study of T cell responses to AZD1222 COVID-19 vaccine. V lost 3 bases, J lost 11 bases, and 14 bases lay in between. Germline V CDR1 and CDR2: LNHDA, SQIVND (reference sequence). The CDR3 covers 14 residues. Profiled with immunoSEQ multiplex PCR; TCRdb holds only in-frame clones, not every one. Among more than 150,000 clones listed, roughly nine tenths were seen once. The chain employs TRBV19 and TRBJ1-6, with D perhaps matching TRBD1 (6 bases). The sample was peripheral blood, taken 28 days after the second AZD1222 dose. The TCR originated in an adult who received the AZD1222 COVID-19 vaccine. This CDR3 reads CASSIGRGSTPLHF. In nucleotides, the CDR3 is TGTGCCAGTAGTATCGGCAGGGGTTCCACACCCCTCCACTTT.